This note documents a single T cell receptor (beta chain) sequence. The target antigen is unknown. The sample belongs to a study of cytomegalovirus exposure and HLA in healthy donors. Findings and limits, study-wide: High specificity and sensitivity for cytomegalovirus status were reported for the classifier. About 87% or about 30% of the time was how often most TCR beta V segments were productive, according to an earlier analysis. The availability of immune exposure information extended only to CMV serostatus. The authors judged a highly shared variant cluster likely a sequencing artifact.

This CDR3 comprises 15 residues. V was cut by 5 bases and J by 3 bases, with 14 bases left in between. Germline CDR1 and CDR2: MNHEY and SVGAGI. The PCR contained 60 Vbeta and 13 Jbeta primers. Using immunoSEQ multiplex PCR, the repertoire was profiled, and TCRdb retains in-frame clones only, with some absent. The repertoire consists of approximately 160,000 clones, with almost 85% occurring once and the leading ten covering about 0.39%. Sequencing input: PBMCs. The chain has TRBV6-5 and TRBJ1-3; D perhaps matches TRBD1 (5 bases). The sequence was collected from a boy between 2 and 10 years old in good health and CMV-seronegative. The CDR3 reads CASSPQVRYGNTIYF. The CDR3 coding sequence is TGTGCCAGCAGTCCACAGGTCCGATATGGAAACACCATATATTTT.